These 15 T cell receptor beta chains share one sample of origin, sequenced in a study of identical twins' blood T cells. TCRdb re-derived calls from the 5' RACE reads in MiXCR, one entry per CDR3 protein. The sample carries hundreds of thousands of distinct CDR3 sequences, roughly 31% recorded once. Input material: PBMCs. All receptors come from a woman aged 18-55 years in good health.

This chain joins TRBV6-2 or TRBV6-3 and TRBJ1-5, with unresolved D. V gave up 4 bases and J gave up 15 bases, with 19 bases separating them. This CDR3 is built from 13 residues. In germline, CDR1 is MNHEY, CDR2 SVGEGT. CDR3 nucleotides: TGTGCCAGCAGTTCCTACGACGCAACGGTCGGGCATTTT. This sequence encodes CASSSYDATVGHF.

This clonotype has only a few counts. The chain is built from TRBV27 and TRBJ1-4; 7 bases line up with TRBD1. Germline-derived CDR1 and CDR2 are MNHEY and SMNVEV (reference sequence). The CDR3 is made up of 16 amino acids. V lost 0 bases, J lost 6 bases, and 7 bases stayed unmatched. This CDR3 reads CASSLSGRGRDEKLFF. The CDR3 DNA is TGTGCCAGCAGTTTATCGGGGAGGGGGCGGGATGAAAAACTGTTTTTT. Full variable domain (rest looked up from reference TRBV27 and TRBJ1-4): EAQVTQNPRYLITVTGKKLTVTCSQNMNHEYMSWYRQDPGLGLRQIYYSMNVEVTDKGDVPEGYKVSRKEKRNFPLILESPSPNQTSLYFCASSLSGRGRDEKLFFGSGTQLSVL.

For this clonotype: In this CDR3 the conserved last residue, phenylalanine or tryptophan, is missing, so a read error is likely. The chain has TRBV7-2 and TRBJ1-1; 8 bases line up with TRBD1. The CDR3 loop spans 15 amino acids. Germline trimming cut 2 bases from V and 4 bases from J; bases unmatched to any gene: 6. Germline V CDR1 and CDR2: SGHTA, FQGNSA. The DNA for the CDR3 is TGTGCCAGCAGCTTACAGGGGGCAGGCAGCACTGAAGCTTTCTGT. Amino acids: CASSLQGAGSTEAFC.

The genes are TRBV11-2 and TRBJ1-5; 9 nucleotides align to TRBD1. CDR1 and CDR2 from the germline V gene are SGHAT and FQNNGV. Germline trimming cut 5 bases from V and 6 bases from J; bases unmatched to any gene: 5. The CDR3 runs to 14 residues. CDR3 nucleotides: TGTGCCAGCAGCCTCGGGACAGGGATTCAGCCCCAGCATTTT. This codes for CASSLGTGIQPQHF. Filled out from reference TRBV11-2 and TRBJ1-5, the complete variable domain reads EAGVAQSPRYKIIEKRQSVAFWCNPISGHATLYWYQQILGQGPKLLIQFQNNGVVDDSQLPKDRFSAERLKGVDSTLKIQPAKLEDSAVYLCASSLGTGIQPQHFGDGTRLSIL.

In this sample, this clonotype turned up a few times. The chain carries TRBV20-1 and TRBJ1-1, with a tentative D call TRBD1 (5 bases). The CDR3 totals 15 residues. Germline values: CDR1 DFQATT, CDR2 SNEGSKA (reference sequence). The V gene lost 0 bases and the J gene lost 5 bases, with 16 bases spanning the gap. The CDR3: CSARDSRVSWTEAFF. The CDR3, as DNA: TGCAGTGCTAGAGATTCCAGGGTCTCTTGGACTGAAGCTTTCTTT.

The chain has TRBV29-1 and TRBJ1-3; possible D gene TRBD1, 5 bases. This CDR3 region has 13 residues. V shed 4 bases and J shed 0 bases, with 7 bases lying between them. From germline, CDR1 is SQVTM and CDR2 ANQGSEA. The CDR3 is CSVGQTSGNTIYF. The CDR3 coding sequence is TGCAGCGTTGGACAGACCTCTGGAAACACCATATATTTT.

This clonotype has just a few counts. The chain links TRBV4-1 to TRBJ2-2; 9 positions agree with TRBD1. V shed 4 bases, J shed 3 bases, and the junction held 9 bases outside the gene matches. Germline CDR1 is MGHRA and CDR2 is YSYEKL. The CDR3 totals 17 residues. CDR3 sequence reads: CASSLRKDRGDTGELFF. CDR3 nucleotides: TGCGCCAGCAGCCTTAGAAAGGACAGGGGCGACACCGGGGAGCTGTTTTTT.

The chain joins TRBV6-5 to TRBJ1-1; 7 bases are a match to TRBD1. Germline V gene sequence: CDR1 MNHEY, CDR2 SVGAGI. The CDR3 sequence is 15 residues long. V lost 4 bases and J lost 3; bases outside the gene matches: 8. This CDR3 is CASSSKGQGDTEAFF. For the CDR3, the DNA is TGTGCCAGCAGTTCAAAAGGGCAGGGGGACACTGAAGCTTTCTTT.

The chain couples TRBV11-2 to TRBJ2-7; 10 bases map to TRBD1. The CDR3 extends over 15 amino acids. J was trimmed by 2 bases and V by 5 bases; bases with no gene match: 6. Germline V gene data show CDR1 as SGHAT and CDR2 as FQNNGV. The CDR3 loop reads CASSTRQGAPYEQYF. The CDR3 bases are TGTGCCAGCAGCACGCGACAGGGGGCTCCCTACGAGCAGTACTTC.

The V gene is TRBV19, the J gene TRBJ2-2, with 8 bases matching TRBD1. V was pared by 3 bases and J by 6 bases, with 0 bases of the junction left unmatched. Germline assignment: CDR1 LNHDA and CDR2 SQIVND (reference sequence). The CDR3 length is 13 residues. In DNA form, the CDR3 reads TGTGCCAGTAGTATGGGACAGGCCGGGGAGCTGTTTTTT. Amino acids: CASSMGQAGELFF.

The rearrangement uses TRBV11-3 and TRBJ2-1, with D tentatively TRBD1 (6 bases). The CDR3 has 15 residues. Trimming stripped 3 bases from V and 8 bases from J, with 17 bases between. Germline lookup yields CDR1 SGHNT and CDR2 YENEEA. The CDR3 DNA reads TGTGCCAGCAGCTTGGCTGGACAGAGAGTTGATGAGCAGTTCTTC. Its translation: CASSLAGQRVDEQFF.

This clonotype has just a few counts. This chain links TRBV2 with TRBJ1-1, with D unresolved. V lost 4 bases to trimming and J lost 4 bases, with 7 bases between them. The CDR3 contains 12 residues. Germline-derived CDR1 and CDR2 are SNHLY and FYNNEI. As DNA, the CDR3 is TGTGCCAGCAGTGTCAAGGGCACTGAAGCTTTCTTT. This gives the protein CASSVKGTEAFF.

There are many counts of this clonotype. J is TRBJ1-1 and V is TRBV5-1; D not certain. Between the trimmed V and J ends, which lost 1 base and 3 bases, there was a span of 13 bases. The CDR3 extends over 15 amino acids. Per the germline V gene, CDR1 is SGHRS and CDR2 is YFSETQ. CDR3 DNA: TGCGCCAGCAGCTTGTCCCCTGATTGGGACACTGAAGCTTTCTTT. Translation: CASSLSPDWDTEAFF. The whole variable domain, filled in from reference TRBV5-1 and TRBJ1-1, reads KAGVTQTPRYLIKTRGQQVTLSCSPISGHRSVSWYQQTPGQGLQFLFEYFSETQRNKGNFPGRFSGRQFSNSRSEMNVSTLELGDSALYLCASSLSPDWDTEAFFGQGTRLTVV.

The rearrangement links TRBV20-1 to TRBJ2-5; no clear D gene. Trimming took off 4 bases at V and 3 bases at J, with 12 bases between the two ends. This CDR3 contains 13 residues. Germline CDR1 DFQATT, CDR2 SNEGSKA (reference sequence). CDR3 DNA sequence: TGCAGTGCTAATCCTACCGTGAAAGAGACCCAGTACTTC. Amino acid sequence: CSANPTVKETQYF.

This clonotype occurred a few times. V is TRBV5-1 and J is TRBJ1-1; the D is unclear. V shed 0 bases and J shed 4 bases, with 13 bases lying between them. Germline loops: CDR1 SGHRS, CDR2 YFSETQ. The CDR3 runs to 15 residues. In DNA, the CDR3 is TGCGCCAGCAGCTTGGTCCCGGAGAAAAGCACTGAAGCTTTCTTT. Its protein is CASSLVPEKSTEAFF.